This TCR beta chain was captured in a study of immune evolution from preneoplasia to lung adenocarcinoma. The repertoire was sequenced with immunoSEQ multiplex PCR; TCRdb's copy has only in-frame clones and lacks some. Of about 27,000 clones listed, around 70% are singletons. CDR3 length: 16 residues. Trimming removed 6 bases from V and 4 bases from J, with 20 bases in between. Germline loops: CDR1 SNHLY, CDR2 FYNNEI. The receptor's source is a person between 60 and 69 years old with invasive lung adenocarcinoma. Some clones in this sample may be carry-over from other donors' samples. Specimen: FFPE invasive lung adenocarcinoma tissue. V gene TRBV2 combines with J gene TRBJ2-3; D possibly corresponds to TRBD1 (6 bases). CDR3 in DNA: TGTGCCAGCAGGTGGGCCGGGACACGAGGCGCAGATACGCAGTATTTT. Translation gives CASRWAGTRGADTQYF.